This T cell receptor (beta chain) originates from a study of cytomegalovirus exposure and HLA in healthy donors. Study-wide context: Membership in the Caucasian-associated ancestry cluster was found for about four fifths of roughly 360 genotyped donors. Study-wide results and caveats: TCR beta sequences reportedly predicted most subjects' HLA-A and HLA-B alleles accurately.

Trimming pared 4 bases from V and 6 bases from J, leaving 13 bases between. CDR1 SEHNR and CDR2 FQNEAQ come from the germline V gene (reference sequence). The CDR3 contains 13 residues. As to this clone: Antigen: not known.

Primers for the PCR totalled 60 Vbeta and 13 Jbeta. Method: immunoSEQ multiplex PCR; TCRdb's copy keeps in-frame clones and lacks some. The table has around 200,000 clones, roughly 80% seen once; the top ten hold 6.3%. Sequenced input: PBMCs. V is TRBV7-9 and J is TRBJ2-7; maybe TRBD2 (6 bases). The sequence was collected from a middle-aged man in good health and CMV-seropositive. The CDR3 is CASSSEGLAEQYF. The CDR3 region has the DNA TGTGCCAGCAGCTCGGAGGGACTCGCCGAGCAGTACTTC.